The entry below gives a single T cell receptor beta chain sequence along with its context. There is no known antigen for this receptor. Library generation was performed with 5' RACE. The input for every TCR library was 3,500 to 4,000 ng of total RNA. For each sample, cDNA synthesis was carried out in eight separate reactions using SMARTScribe reverse transcriptase. During cDNA synthesis, template switching was used to introduce unique molecular identifiers that contained a 6-nucleotide sample barcode. Amplification of TCRalpha and TCRbeta cDNA involved two nested PCRs of approximately 16 and 10 cycles, and each PCR was followed by bead purification. Before amplification, cDNA was treated with uracil DNA-glycosylase and purified using the QIAquick PCR purification kit. In the second PCR, Illumina TruSeq-compatible adapters and sample-specific barcodes were added. TapeStation and Qubit were used to check library quality and concentration, and 5 ng of each library went into the pool. Sequencing of the pooled libraries was done on an Illumina HiSeq2500 single-index Rapid Run using custom sequencing primers and 2 x 100 bp reads. Per the original workflow: MiGEC version 1.2.6 was used for UMI-based consensus assembly, which corrected PCR and sequencing errors. V(D)J alignment, clonotype assembly and CDR3 extraction were performed with MiXCR version 2.1.1. Normalisation of gene usage, clonotype sharing and MAIT/NKT TCR abundance was achieved by analysing the top 1000, 10 000 and 20 000 clonotypes per sample. Diversity was computed as the inverse Simpson index with the vegan R package after downsampling to 27 000 UMIs. Paired Mann-Whitney U tests were applied to discordant twin pairs, and Benjamini-Hochberg correction was used for multiple testing. The reads underwent TCRdb reprocessing, giving one record for each CDR3 protein sequence and no DNA. TCRdb, not the authors, supplied the V and J calls. The sample's table covers around 370,000 distinct CDR3 sequences. The top ten clones comprise around 2.6% of the sample.

From each donor, an approximately 2.5 ml peripheral blood sample was collected into PAXgene tubes and stored at -80 degrees C. Total RNA was isolated from whole blood with the PAXgene blood miRNA kit on an automated QIAcube, without T cell sorting. Peripheral blood from monozygotic twin pairs, either concordant or discordant for inflammatory bowel disease, underwent deep TCRalpha and TCRbeta repertoire profiling that used unique molecular barcoding. Smoking habits were recorded for all twin pairs, with individuals classified as current, former or never smokers. This sample was taken from a study of monozygotic twins with inflammatory bowel disease (dated by TCRdb to between 2018 and 2021). Concerning the study at large: In total, approximately 28 monozygotic twin pairs made up the full study: 19 Danish pairs, all IBD-discordant, plus nine German pairs, of which four were IBD-concordant and five were IBD-discordant. Disease-associated traits were sought mainly through comparisons between IBD patients and their genetically identical healthy co-twins within discordant pairs. Each individual had, on average, about 151 000 unique TCRalpha sequences and 181 000 unique TCRbeta sequences available for analysis.

What the work shows at the level of the full study, not this receptor alone: Measured by the inverse Simpson index, TCRbeta repertoire diversity was lower in IBD patients than in their healthy co-twins. No difference in repertoire similarity was observed between concordant and discordant twins, possibly owing to limited statistical power. Background noise and inter-individual variability may have been introduced into the repertoires by the differing immunosuppressive treatments among patients. Fewer clonotypes were shared with other individuals by IBD patients than by healthy twins, most markedly in patients showing signs of disease activity. The analysis was unable to tell apart different T cell subtypes. The results gave no support for a single strong signal or clonotype linked to IBD.

Including the terminal cysteine and phenylalanine, the CDR3 comprises 15 residues. No DNA is given. CDR1 and CDR2 are drawn from the germline V gene: SGHRS, YFSETQ. The sample was blood. This TCR was recovered from a human donor with ulcerative colitis or Crohn's disease, or a healthy co-twin of an affected twin (not recorded which). The sequence is built from TRBV5-1 and TRBJ2-1. The CDR3 in this case is CASSLGQDPYSEQFF.